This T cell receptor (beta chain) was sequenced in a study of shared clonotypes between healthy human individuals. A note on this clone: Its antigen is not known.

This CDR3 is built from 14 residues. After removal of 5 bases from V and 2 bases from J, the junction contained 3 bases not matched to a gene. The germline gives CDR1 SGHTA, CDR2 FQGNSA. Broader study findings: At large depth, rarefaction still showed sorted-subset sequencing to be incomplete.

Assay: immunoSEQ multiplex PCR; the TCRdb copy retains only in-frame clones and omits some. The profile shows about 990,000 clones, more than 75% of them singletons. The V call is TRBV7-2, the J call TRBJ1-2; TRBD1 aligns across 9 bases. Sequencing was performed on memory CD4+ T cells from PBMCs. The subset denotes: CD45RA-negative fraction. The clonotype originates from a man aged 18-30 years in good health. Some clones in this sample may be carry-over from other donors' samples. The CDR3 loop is CASSGTGNNYGYTF. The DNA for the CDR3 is TGTGCCAGCAGCGGGACAGGGAACAACTATGGCTACACCTTC.